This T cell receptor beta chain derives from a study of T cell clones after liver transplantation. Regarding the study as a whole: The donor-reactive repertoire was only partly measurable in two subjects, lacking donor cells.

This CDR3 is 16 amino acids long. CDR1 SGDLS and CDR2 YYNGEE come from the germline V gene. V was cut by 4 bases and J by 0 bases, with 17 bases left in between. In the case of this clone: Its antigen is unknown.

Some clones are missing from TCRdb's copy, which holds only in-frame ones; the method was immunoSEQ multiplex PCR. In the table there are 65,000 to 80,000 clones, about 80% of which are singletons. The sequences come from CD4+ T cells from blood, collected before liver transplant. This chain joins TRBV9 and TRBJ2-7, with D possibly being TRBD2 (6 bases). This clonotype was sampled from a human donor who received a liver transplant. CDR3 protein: CASSSIGGRSSYEQYF. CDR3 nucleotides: TGTGCCAGCAGCTCAATCGGAGGGAGGAGCTCCTACGAGCAGTACTTC.